Sequencing of this TCR beta chain was carried out in a study of T cells in Graves' hyperthyroidism and ophthalmopathy. Points from the study as a whole: Blood also held most thyroid clonotypes expanded beyond 0.001. In validation, the model predicted ophthalmopathy. These predictions came a median roughly 7.1 months before onset.

The CDR3 length is 15 residues. CDR1 SNHLY and CDR2 FYNNEI come from the germline V gene. Trimming cost V 4 bases and J 2 bases, with 11 bases left between them. Authors of the study amplified TCR beta CDR3 regions from RNA transcripts. HTBI primers were the set used in a first-round RT-PCR of the TCR CDR3. One entry per CDR3 protein results from TCRdb running MiXCR on the multiplex PCR reads. The repertoire holds about 570,000 distinct CDR3 sequences, with 46% as singletons. Lactation, pregnancy, other autoimmune disease or uncontrolled infection excluded patients. In its sample, this clonotype was seen many times. Its antigen is still unknown.

The sequenced sample consisted of peripheral blood or thyroid tissue (not recorded which). The chain recombines TRBV2 with TRBJ2-2; D ambiguous. This TCR was recovered from an adult woman with Graves' disease, either hyperthyroidism or ophthalmopathy (not recorded which). Here the CDR3 reads CASSVGRFNTGELFF. For the CDR3, the DNA is TGTGCCAGCAGTGTAGGCAGGTTCAACACCGGGGAGCTGTTTTTT.